The 25 T cell receptor beta chains reported below all come from one sample, sequenced in a study of blood T cell repertoires in COVID-19 (dated by TCRdb to 2020 to 2022). Library preparation used the immunoSEQ multiplex PCR assay. TCRdb took over this immuneACCESS table, retaining in-frame rearrangements with V and J assigned. Such tables are incomplete; in checked studies, under half of the missing clones stem from an unresolved V gene, and the remainder is unexplained. Recorded for this sample are a few hundred thousand clones; 70% to 90% of them occurred a single time. 3.7% of the sample is in the top ten clones. Sequences were obtained from peripheral blood. The origin of the receptors is a middle-aged woman with acute or convalescent COVID-19.

This clone showed up many times. The chain is built from TRBV14 and TRBJ2-4; D possibly corresponds to TRBD1 (5 bases). Per germline, CDR1 SGHDN and CDR2 FVKESK. Trimming cost V 1 base and J 10 bases, with 17 bases left between them. The CDR3 is 15 amino acids. This CDR3 is CASSQGQGQFGIQYF. CDR3 DNA sequence: TGTGCCAGCAGCCAAGGGCAGGGCCAGTTCGGGATTCAGTACTTC.

This chain uses TRBV6-5 with TRBJ1-2, with D perhaps TRBD1 (6 bases). Trimming removed 6 bases at V and 2 bases at J, with 16 bases between. CDR3 size: 15 residues. Germline CDR1 is MNHEY and CDR2 is SVGAGI. The CDR3 bases are TGTGCCAGCAGACGTGCAGGGGTTGGAAACTATGGCTACACCTTC. It translates to CASRRAGVGNYGYTF.

This chain links TRBV7-8 with TRBJ2-7; 10 positions agree with TRBD2. Unmatched junction bases numbered 7, after V lost 5 bases and J lost 0 bases. CDR1 and CDR2 (germline): SGHVS, FQNEAQ. There are 16 residues in the CDR3. The CDR3 sequence is CASSGIWTSGSYEQYV. The CDR3 coding sequence is TGTGCCAGCAGCGGCATCTGGACTAGCGGCTCCTACGAGCAGTACGTC.

This sequence joins TRBV9 and TRBJ1-2; tentative D call: TRBD1 (5 bases). CDR1 is SGDLS, CDR2 YYNGEE, per germline. The V and J ends lost 6 bases and 4 bases respectively, with 10 bases between them. The CDR3 runs to 12 residues. The CDR3 coding sequence is TGTGCCAGCAAAGACAGTCTCTATGGCTACACCTTC. Amino acid sequence: CASKDSLYGYTF.

The chain carries TRBV5-1 and TRBJ1-1; no clear D. Germline V gene data show CDR1 as SGHRS and CDR2 as YFSETQ. The length of the CDR3 is 13 residues. V lost 4 bases and J 1 base, leaving 8 bases between the germline ends. The CDR3 spells CASSQQSNTEAFF. CDR3 coding DNA: TGCGCCAGCAGCCAACAGTCGAACACTGAAGCTTTCTTT.

This clone was seen only once. This chain connects TRBV3-1 (or the pseudogene TRBV3-2) to TRBJ1-1; D call uncertain. Trimming stripped 4 bases from V and 5 bases from J, with 11 bases between. Germline-derived CDR1 and CDR2 are LGHDT and YNNKEL (reference sequence). This CDR3 region has 13 residues. The DNA for the CDR3 is TGTGCCAGCAGCCCCCACTCGACAACTGAAGCTTTCTTT. Its protein product is CASSPHSTTEAFF.

This chain links TRBV11-2 with TRBJ1-1, with D possibly TRBD1 on 5 matching bases. V lost 11 bases and J 4 bases, leaving 20 bases between the germline ends. The CDR3 is 14 amino acids. Germline V gives CDR1 SGHAT, CDR2 FQNNGV. CDR3 loop: CAHLNGGRGTEAFF. The CDR3, as DNA: TGTGCCCACCTGAACGGGGGGAGAGGCACTGAAGCTTTCTTT.

The chain recombines TRBV4-1 with TRBJ1-4; 7 positions match TRBD1. The CDR3 loop spans 13 amino acids. Germline V lookup: CDR1 MGHRA, CDR2 YSYEKL. V was clipped by 6 bases and J by 2 bases; unmatched bases: 0. CDR3 coding DNA: TGCGCCAGCAGGGGACAGACTAATGAAAAACTGTTTTTT. This gives the protein CASRGQTNEKLFF.

V gene TRBV24-1 combines with J gene TRBJ1-1; unclear D gene. V lost 4 bases and J lost 1, with 6 bases in between. Germline CDR1 KGHDR, CDR2 SFDVKD. This CDR3 is 13 amino acids long. CDR3 protein: CATSESRNTEAFF. CDR3 coding DNA: TGTGCCACCAGTGAATCTAGGAACACTGAAGCTTTCTTT.

The genes are TRBV5-1 and TRBJ2-5, with 7 bases aligning to TRBD1. This CDR3 has 16 residues. V trimming: 4 bases; J trimming: 0 bases; junction bases outside the gene matches: 9. The germline V gene has CDR1 SGHRS and CDR2 YFSETQ. The CDR3 protein is CASSQSPTGNQETQYF. CDR3 coding DNA: TGCGCCAGCAGCCAGTCGCCGACAGGGAACCAAGAGACCCAGTACTTC.

This sequence joins TRBV19 and TRBJ1-1; weak D call: TRBD1 (6 bases). The CDR3 runs 14 residues. V dropped 5 bases and J dropped 0 bases, with 10 bases sitting between them. Germline CDR1 reads LNHDA; CDR2 reads SQIVND (reference sequence). The DNA of the CDR3 is TGTGCCAGTAGTCGACAGGCCCTGAACACTGAAGCTTTCTTT. Translating gives CASSRQALNTEAFF.

The chain couples TRBV5-4 to TRBJ2-3; TRBD2 agrees at 15 bases. Germline CDR1 SGHNT, CDR2 YYREEE (reference sequence). The J segment lost 6 bases and the V segment lost 6 bases, leaving 8 bases of the junction unmatched. This CDR3 spans 16 amino acids. In nucleotides, the CDR3 is TGTGCCAGCACCGCCGGGACTAGCGGGGGGCCCGATACGCAGTATTTT. The encoded protein is CASTAGTSGGPDTQYF.

CDR3 sequence (DNA): TGTGCTAGTGGTCCCCGTGGTGCCGGGGGGCCCCGAGAGCAGTACGTC. Protein: CASGPRGAGGPREQYV. V gene TRBV12-5 combines with J gene TRBJ2-7; TRBD2 might be the D (7 bases). From germline, CDR1 is LGHNT and CDR2 FRNRAP. Trimming removed 5 bases from V and 7 bases from J, with 24 bases in between. CDR3 size: 16 residues.

For the CDR3, the DNA is TGTGCCAGCAGTTTTCCTCCGGGACAGGGAAATTCACCCCTCCACTTT. This encodes CASSFPPGQGNSPLHF. The chain carries TRBV3-1 (or the pseudogene TRBV3-2) and TRBJ1-6, with 9 bases that match TRBD1. Germline V gene sequence: CDR1 LGHDT, CDR2 YNNKEL (reference sequence). This CDR3 is 16 amino acids long. With 6 bases clipped from V and 7 bases from J, the junction kept 10 bases outside the gene matches.

The V and J genes are TRBV14 and TRBJ2-1, with D uncertain. CDR3 size: 13 residues. The germline V gene encodes CDR1 SGHDN and CDR2 FVKESK. V lost 2 bases, J lost 3 bases, and 5 bases lay in between. CDR3 bases: TGTGCCAGCAGCCAAAGAGGCTACAATGAGCAGTTCTTC. Its protein is CASSQRGYNEQFF. Based on the CDR3 plus reference TRBV14 and TRBJ2-1, the full variable domain is EAGVTQFPSHSVIEKGQTVTLRCDPISGHDNLYWYRRVMGKEIKFLLHFVKESKQDESGMPNNRFLAERTGGTYSTLKVQPAELEDSGVYFCASSQRGYNEQFFGPGTRLTVL.

The chain couples TRBV25-1 to TRBJ1-2, with TRBD1 identical over 7 bases. Germline V gene lookup returns CDR1 MGHDK and CDR2 SYGVNS. The CDR3 is 15 residues long. Trimming at V came to 6 bases and at J to 0 bases, leaving 7 bases not matched to a gene. In DNA form, the CDR3 reads TGTGCCAGCAGGGAGACAGGGATAGCTAACTATGGCTACACCTTC. It yields the protein CASRETGIANYGYTF.

The chain joins TRBV18 to TRBJ1-2; D is unclear. Germline V gives CDR1 KGHSH, CDR2 LQKENI. The CDR3 loop spans 15 amino acids. V lost 4 bases and J 0 bases, leaving 12 bases between the germline ends. The DNA of the CDR3 is TGTGCCAGCTCACAAGAGGGTCTAGCTAACTATGGCTACACCTTC. Translated: CASSQEGLANYGYTF. The full variable domain, its missing parts supplied by reference TRBV18 and TRBJ1-2, is NAGVMQNPRHLVRRRGQEARLRCSPMKGHSHVYWYRQLPEEGLKFMVYLQKENIIDESGMPKERFSAEFPKEGPSILRIQQVVRGDSAAYFCASSQEGLANYGYTFGSGTRLTVV.

Of note for this clone: This CDR3 is also generated by other DNA sequences in the sample. The gene calls are TRBV5-1 and TRBJ2-5; TRBD2 agrees at 7 bases. The CDR3 is 13 amino acids. Per germline, CDR1 SGHRS and CDR2 YFSETQ. With 5 bases clipped from V and 2 bases from J, the junction kept 3 bases outside the gene matches. CDR3 sequence (DNA): TGCGCCAGCAGTCCCGGGGGGCAAGAGACCCAGTACTTC. Its protein product is CASSPGGQETQYF. The full variable domain, in which reference TRBV5-1 and TRBJ2-5 provide the parts outside the CDR3, is KAGVTQTPRYLIKTRGQQVTLSCSPISGHRSVSWYQQTPGQGLQFLFEYFSETQRNKGNFPGRFSGRQFSNSRSEMNVSTLELGDSALYLCASSPGGQETQYFGPGTRLLVL.

V is TRBV5-8 and J is TRBJ1-2; TRBD1 aligns across 7 bases. The CDR3 is made up of 15 amino acids. V lost 0 bases, J lost 7 bases, and 9 bases stayed unmatched. Per germline, CDR1 SGHTS and CDR2 YDEGEE. As DNA, the CDR3 is TGTGCCAGCAGCTTGGCGGGGACAGTTATCTTTGGCTACACCTTC. Protein sequence: CASSLAGTVIFGYTF.

This sequence joins TRBV6-5 and TRBJ2-7, with TRBD1 matching 9 bases. There are 15 residues in the CDR3. V dropped 5 bases and J dropped 3; count of bases not matched to a gene: 8. The germline V gene has CDR1 MNHEY and CDR2 SVGAGI. CDR3 loop: CASSRQGGMNYEQYV. As DNA, the CDR3 is TGTGCCAGCAGTCGACAGGGGGGCATGAACTACGAGCAGTACGTC.

The chain links TRBV2 to TRBJ1-5, with D perhaps matching TRBD1 (6 bases). The CDR3 sequence is 13 residues long. V shed 8 bases and J shed 7 bases, with 15 bases lying between them. Germline V gives CDR1 SNHLY, CDR2 FYNNEI. CDR3 sequence: CASGGTDGQPQHF. For the CDR3, the DNA is TGTGCCAGCGGGGGCACAGACGGCCAGCCCCAGCATTTT. The full variable domain, in which reference TRBV2 and TRBJ1-5 provide the parts outside the CDR3, is EPEVTQTPSHQVTQMGQEVILRCVPISNHLYFYWYRQILGQKVEFLVSFYNNEISEKSEIFDDQFSVERPDGSNFTLKIRSTKLEDSAMYFCASGGTDGQPQHFGDGTRLSIL.

This clone was picked up a small number of times. The chain uses TRBV3-1 (or the pseudogene TRBV3-2) and TRBJ1-5; D perhaps matches TRBD1 (6 bases). There are 12 residues in the CDR3. Germline assignment: CDR1 LGHDT and CDR2 YNNKEL (reference sequence). V lost 3 bases and J 7 bases, leaving 7 bases between the germline ends. In DNA, the CDR3 is TGTGCCAGCAGCCACAGGGGACAGCCCCAGCATTTT. This codes for CASSHRGQPQHF.

This clone was counted once. The chain is built from TRBV6-5 and TRBJ1-1, with TRBD1 as a possible D gene (5 bases). Germline V gene lookup returns CDR1 MNHEY and CDR2 SVGAGI. V dropped 7 bases and J dropped 5 bases, with 17 bases sitting between them. This CDR3 comprises 14 residues. The CDR3, as DNA: TGTGCCAGCACTATCGGGAGGGGAGGGACTGAAGCTTTCTTT. This translates into CASTIGRGGTEAFF.

The chain recombines TRBV14 with TRBJ2-1, with D possibly being TRBD2 (5 bases). Germline CDR1 and CDR2: SGHDN and FVKESK. The CDR3 length is 15 residues. Deletions cut 6 bases from V and 3 bases from J, with 15 bases between. CDR3 nucleotide sequence: TGTGCCAGCAGTAAGGAGGCCCCCCTCTACAATGAGCAGTTCTTC. Translating gives CASSKEAPLYNEQFF.

The chain's CDR3 is CASRTFGQGATNEKLFF. CDR3 bases: TGTGCCAGCAGGACTTTCGGGCAGGGCGCAACTAATGAAAAACTGTTTTTT. J is TRBJ1-4 and V is TRBV11-2; perhaps TRBD1 as D (5 bases). V was pared by 6 bases and J by 0 bases, with 17 bases between. The germline V gene encodes CDR1 SGHAT and CDR2 FQNNGV. This CDR3 comprises 17 residues.